The 10 T cell receptor beta chains reported below all come from one sample, sequenced in a study of identical twins. TCRdb fed the 5' RACE reads into MiXCR, producing one record per CDR3 protein. The table lists about 220,000 distinct CDR3 sequences, 6.5% of them singletons. Separately, the same data were catalogued under a study of T cells expressing NK-cell markers.

The specimen sequenced was CD8+ T cells sorted from blood. All receptors come from a woman aged 18-29 years in good health.

In this sample, this clonotype turned up many times. This chain connects TRBV4-2 to TRBJ1-2; 10 bases are a match to TRBD1. CDR1 is LGHNA, CDR2 YNFKEQ, per germline. The junction had 6 bases not matched to a gene; V was cut back by 1 base and J by 7 bases. The length of the CDR3 is 15 residues. The CDR3 DNA is TGTGCCAGCAGCCAAGGACAGGGGGCGGTGTTTGGCTACACCTTC. Its protein is CASSQGQGAVFGYTF.

At least ten counts were recorded for this clonotype. The rearrangement joins TRBV20-1 to TRBJ2-1; D uncertain. Trimming took 1 base from V and 2 from J, leaving 12 bases between them. Per germline, CDR1 DFQATT and CDR2 SNEGSKA (reference sequence). The CDR3 has 15 residues. CDR3 residues: CSARAINSPYNEQFF. For the CDR3, the DNA is TGCAGTGCTAGAGCAATCAATTCACCCTACAATGAGCAGTTCTTC.

This chain connects TRBV4-2 to TRBJ2-1, with 9 bases identical to TRBD2. V shed 7 bases, J shed 8 bases, and the junction held 12 bases outside the gene matches. The CDR3 spans 15 residues. The germline V gene encodes CDR1 LGHNA and CDR2 YNFKEQ. DNA for the CDR3: TGTGCCAGCACCCCAAGGACTAGCGTCAACGATGAGCAGTTCTTC. It specifies CASTPRTSVNDEQFF.

The sample holds many counts of this clonotype. The gene calls are TRBV7-2 and TRBJ1-2, with D perhaps TRBD1 (5 bases). Looked up from germline, CDR1 is SGHTA and CDR2 is FQGNSA. This CDR3 is 13 amino acids long. Trimming removed 8 bases at V and 8 bases at J, with 18 bases between. The CDR3 DNA reads as TGTGCCAGCTCCCCGGTAGGGACCTCCGGCTACACCTTC. It encodes CASSPVGTSGYTF.

This clonotype was found once. At one end, the junction sequence differs from germline, possibly due to a read error. The chain combines TRBV5-6 with TRBJ2-1; perhaps TRBD2 as D (5 bases). Germline values: CDR1 SGHDT, CDR2 YYEEEE. There are 14 residues in the CDR3. This chain's CDR3 is CARSSGLAYNEQFF. CDR3 sequence (DNA): TGTGCCAGGAGCTCCGGACTGGCCTACAATGAGCAGTTCTTC. Drawing the rest from reference TRBV5-6 and TRBJ2-1, the complete variable domain is DAGVTQSPTHLIKTRGQQVTLRCSPKSGHDTVSWYQQALGQGPQFIFQYYEEEERQRGNFPDRFSGHQFPNYSSELNVNALLLGDSALYLCARSSGLAYNEQFFGPGTRLTVL.

The chain recombines TRBV6-2 or TRBV6-3 with TRBJ2-3; D is possibly TRBD1 (5 bases). The CDR3 has 15 residues. Germline CDR1 and CDR2: MNHEY and SVGEGT. The ends were cut back, 6 bases at V and 2 bases at J, with 15 bases in the middle. The CDR3 region is CASRWGSEDTDTQYF. The CDR3 bases are TGTGCCAGCAGATGGGGCAGTGAGGACACAGATACGCAGTATTTT.

This clonotype was seen many times. This rearrangement joins TRBV6-1 to TRBJ2-3; 9 bases are a match to TRBD1. Looked up from germline, CDR1 is MNHNS and CDR2 is SASEGT. CDR3 length: 15 residues. The J segment lost 5 bases and the V segment lost 6 bases, leaving 9 bases of the junction unmatched. The CDR3 bases are TGTGCCAGCAGCTCGACAGGGGGTGGGGGAGATACGCAGTATTTT. Residues: CASSSTGGGGDTQYF.

This clonotype has a count of ten or more. The chain couples TRBV15 to TRBJ1-5; D is unresolved. Deletions cut 6 bases from V and 0 bases from J, with 6 bases between. This CDR3 spans 13 amino acids. Per germline, CDR1 LNHNV and CDR2 YYDKDF (reference sequence). This CDR3 is CATSWTSNQPQHF. Written as DNA, the CDR3 is TGTGCCACCAGTTGGACTAGCAATCAGCCCCAGCATTTT.

This clonotype has at least ten counts. CDR3 protein: CASSQEGGPPEETQYF. Here the CDR3 DNA reads TGTGCCAGCAGCCAAGAGGGCGGGCCCCCCGAAGAGACCCAGTACTTC. The rearrangement joins TRBV3-1 to TRBJ2-5; a possible D gene is TRBD2 (5 bases). The ends were cut back, 0 bases at V and 3 bases at J, with 14 bases in the middle. The CDR3 has 16 amino acids. Germline assignment: CDR1 LGHDT and CDR2 YNNKEL (reference sequence).

The table lists this clonotype with a few counts. CDR3 bases: TGTGCCACAGACTTAGCGGGAGGGGAGGATGAGCAGTTCTTC. Residues: CATDLAGGEDEQFF. The J gene is TRBJ2-1, the V gene TRBV15; 11 nucleotides line up with TRBD2. Trimming removed 9 bases from V and 8 bases from J; junction bases left unmatched: 9. CDR1 is LNHNV and CDR2 is YYDKDF in the germline V gene (reference sequence). This CDR3 spans 14 amino acids. The full variable domain, in which reference TRBV15 and TRBJ2-1 provide the parts outside the CDR3, is DAMVIQNPRYQVTQFGKPVTLSCSQTLNHNVMYWYQQKSSQAPKLLFHYYDKDFNNEADTPDNFQSRRPNTSFCFLDIRSPGLGDTAMYLCATDLAGGEDEQFFGPGTRLTVL.